What follows describes a single T cell receptor beta chain. Ten or more counts support this clonotype. The antigen it recognizes is unknown. The input lacks base qualities; no much larger clone sits a single base away. Sequenced using an Illumina HiSeq 1500. TCRdb redid the processing of the public reads, applying fastp at Q25 and MiXCR, and retained in-frame beta chains. Every entry covers one CDR3 protein and lists the most common genes and DNA from its rows. For this sample there are nearly 650,000 distinct CDR3 sequences; 20% to 25% appear just once. Clones ranked in the top ten supply roughly 8% of the sample. Its CDR3 holds 19 amino acids, cysteine through phenylalanine. Solely the CDR3 DNA is kept, with 57 bases framed from the first base. The germline V gene gives CDR1 as SQVTM and CDR2 as ANQGSEA. A distance of 24 bases separates the germline ends of V and J, which lose 0 bases and 2 bases respectively.

This sample was taken from a study of T cell repertoires in cytomegalovirus infection (dated by TCRdb to the late 2010s). For the study in its entirety: Donor HLA type was relevant to the analysis, as public TCR beta signatures indicated carriage of CMV infection together with the matching HLA type.

Study-level results and caveats: Cumulative frequency of public TCR beta family members discriminated carriers of CMV infection plus the relevant HLA type in this cohort and an independent 352-donor cohort. In the ex vivo response, HLA-C-restricted CMV-specific TCR beta clonotypes were dominant, and in two of eight donors the single most frequent clonotype came from this HLA-C-restricted group.

The receptor was derived from a human donor in good health (CMV status not recorded). Some clones in this sample may be carry-over from other donors' samples. Source material: CD8+ T cells from PBMCs. Here the chain combines TRBV29-1 and TRBJ2-3; the D segment could be TRBD2, given 7 matching bases. CDR3 reads: CSVEDLGPPGGLLTDTQYF. The DNA sequence follows: TGCAGCGTTGAAGATCTCGGCCCTCCGGGGGGCTTACTCACAGATACGCAGTATTTT.